This T cell receptor beta chain was found in a study of T cell responses to AZD1222 COVID-19 vaccine. Study-wide context: Second-dose groups at about 4 or about 12 weeks were pooled.

Generated by immunoSEQ multiplex PCR, the TCRdb table keeps only in-frame clones and is missing some. The sample lists around 130,000 clones; around 89% were seen once. With respect to this clone: Its target is not known.

Germline assignment: CDR1 SEHNR and CDR2 FQNEAQ (reference sequence). V shed 4 bases, J shed 4 bases, and the junction held 4 bases outside the gene matches. The CDR3 covers 14 residues. Findings of the study overall: Sampling captured repertoires only after the peak T cell response. The breadth and depth of Spike-specific TCRs increased once two AZD1222 doses had been given.

Sequences were derived from peripheral blood, sampled on day 0 of AZD1222 vaccination. The clonotype comes from an adult in good health. The chain employs TRBV7-9 and TRBJ1-2; TRBD1 matches at 9 bases. CDR3 region: CASSSGQGLYGYTF. In DNA, the CDR3 is TGTGCCAGCAGCTCCGGACAGGGGCTCTATGGCTACACCTTC. Full variable domain (rest looked up from reference TRBV7-9 and TRBJ1-2): DTGVSQNPRHKITKRGQNVTFRCDPISEHNRLYWYRQTLGQGPEFLTYFQNEAQLEKSRLLSDRFSAERPKGSFSTLEIQRTEQGDSAMYLCASSSGQGLYGYTFGSGTRLTVV.